Below, 6 T cell receptor beta chains from the same sample are listed, as sequenced in a study of blood T cell repertoires in COVID-19. Using immunoSEQ multiplex PCR, the repertoire was profiled, and TCRdb retains in-frame clones only, with some absent. Among about half a million clones, approximately 86% were seen once, and the ten largest hold 8.3%. The source material was PBMCs or T cells enriched from blood (not recorded which). Receptor source: a woman aged 60-75 years who had recovered from COVID-19.

The chain carries TRBV2 and TRBJ2-3; TRBD2 might be the D (6 bases). Germline lookup yields CDR1 SNHLY and CDR2 FYNNEI. V shed 6 bases and J shed 0 bases, with 10 bases lying between them. There are 14 residues in the CDR3. The CDR3 coding sequence is TGTGCCAGCAGCGCGGGGTATAGCACAGATACGCAGTATTTT. Amino acids: CASSAGYSTDTQYF.

The chain is built from TRBV19 and TRBJ1-2; 11 positions agree with TRBD1. The ends lost 9 bases at V and 6 bases at J; junction bases unmatched: 6. Germline lookup yields CDR1 LNHDA and CDR2 SQIVND (reference sequence). This CDR3 comprises 13 residues. CDR3 amino acids: CASGQGARNGYTF. The CDR3 DNA reads TGTGCCAGCGGACAGGGGGCAAGGAATGGCTACACCTTC.

J is TRBJ2-3 and V is TRBV29-1, with D maybe TRBD2 (5 bases). CDR3 length equals 13 residues. Germline assignment: CDR1 SQVTM and CDR2 ANQGSEA. Trimming pared 7 bases from V and 6 bases from J, leaving 17 bases between. CDR3 sequence: CSADSLGFDTQYF. CDR3 in DNA: TGCAGCGCCGATTCACTAGGGTTTGATACGCAGTATTTT.

The chain links TRBV6-5 to TRBJ1-6; 8 bases map to TRBD1. The CDR3 totals 14 residues. Germline lookup yields CDR1 MNHEY and CDR2 SVGAGI. Unmatched junction bases numbered 3, after V lost 4 bases and J lost 7 bases. CDR3 nucleotides: TGTGCCAGCAGTTTACAGGGGGGGAATTCACCCCTCCACTTT. Protein: CASSLQGGNSPLHF.

This sequence joins TRBV29-1 and TRBJ2-1; TRBD2 agrees at 13 bases. The length of the CDR3 is 15 residues. J gave up 5 bases and V 6 bases, and 7 bases lay outside the gene matches. Germline-derived CDR1 and CDR2 are SQVTM and ANQGSEA. CDR3 sequence reads: CSVTSGGAPHNEQFF. The CDR3 DNA follows: TGCAGCGTCACTAGCGGGGGGGCCCCACACAATGAGCAGTTCTTC.

The CDR3 nucleotides read TGTGCCAGCAGCTCCGGGACAGGAGCCTACAATGAGCAGTTCTTC. It is translated as CASSSGTGAYNEQFF. This sequence joins TRBV2 and TRBJ2-1; 8 positions agree with TRBD1. The CDR3 runs 15 residues. V lost 6 bases to trimming and J lost 2 bases; unmatched junction nucleotides: 6. From germline, CDR1 is SNHLY and CDR2 FYNNEI.